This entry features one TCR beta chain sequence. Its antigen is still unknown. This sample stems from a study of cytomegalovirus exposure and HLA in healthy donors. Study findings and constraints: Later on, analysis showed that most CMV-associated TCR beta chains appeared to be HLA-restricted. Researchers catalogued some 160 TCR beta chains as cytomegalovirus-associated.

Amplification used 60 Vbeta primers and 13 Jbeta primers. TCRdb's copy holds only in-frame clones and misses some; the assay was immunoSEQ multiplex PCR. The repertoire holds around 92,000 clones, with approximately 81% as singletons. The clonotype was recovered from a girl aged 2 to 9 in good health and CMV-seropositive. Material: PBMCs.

CDR3 coding DNA: TGCAGCGCCGCCTGGCGACAGATGGCGACAGATACGCAGTATTTT. This encodes CSAAWRQMATDTQYF. The chain uses TRBV29-1 and TRBJ2-3, with a possible D match to TRBD1 (5 bases). This CDR3 region has 15 residues. Trimming took off 7 bases at V and 3 bases at J, with 20 bases between the two ends. From germline, CDR1 is SQVTM and CDR2 ANQGSEA.